This T cell receptor beta chain was identified during a study of T cell responses to AZD1222 COVID-19 vaccine. Study in general: Analyses pooled second doses at about 4 or about 12 weeks.

V was pared by 5 bases and J by 5 bases, with 9 bases between. The CDR3 totals 12 residues. Clones were sequenced by immunoSEQ multiplex PCR, and TCRdb holds only the in-frame ones, with some missing. The table records some 110,000 clones, 82% of them present only once. In regard to this clone: As yet, its antigen is unknown.

Notes on the study in general: Of the AZD1222 recipients, only five to seven were seropositive at baseline. There were mostly white British donors and more females than males, and clonal diversity was possibly underestimated.

The chain couples TRBV12-3 or TRBV12-4 to TRBJ1-1; D uncertain. Sequencing was performed on peripheral blood, taken on day 0 of AZD1222 vaccination. The source of this sequence is an adult in good health. The CDR3 nucleotides read TGTGCCAGCAGTCCGGACGTAACTGAAGCTTTCTTT. Encoded protein: CASSPDVTEAFF.